A selection of T cell receptor beta chains follows, all from one sample in a study of cytomegalovirus exposure and HLA in healthy donors. Using immunoSEQ multiplex PCR, the repertoire was profiled, and TCRdb retains in-frame clones only, with some absent. The sample lists about 250,000 clones, about 88% seen once, with roughly 0.24% in the top ten. Sample: PBMCs. All receptors derive from a girl aged 2 to 9 in good health and CMV-seronegative. Both conserved end residues are part of each CDR3.

v_gene,j_gene,CDR3aa
TRBV10-2,TRBJ2-6,CASSERAGLSSGANVLTF
TRBV27,TRBJ1-4,CASSPGQALRLFF
TRBV11-2,TRBJ2-5,CASSLSSPQETQYF
TRBV5-4,TRBJ2-3,CASSLTGGVADTQYF
TRBV9,TRBJ2-2,CASQTGGARGGELFF
TRBV7-6,TRBJ2-2,CASSLEGGGFGELFF
TRBV27,TRBJ1-1,CASSSRATEAFF
TRBV7-3,TRBJ2-7,CASSPRAGSTYEQYF
TRBV19,TRBJ1-5,CATRVSGGAGNQPQHF
TRBV21-1,TRBJ1-5,CASSKEMRLTNPQPQHF
TRBV6-5,TRBJ2-1,CASSYSGTGYYNEQFF
TRBV2,TRBJ1-1,CASLGDSWNTEAFF
TRBV6-4,TRBJ1-1,CASSENRNTEAFF
TRBV5-1,TRBJ1-2,CASNAGQGLYTGYTF
TRBV7-7,TRBJ2-7,CASSSSREGEQYF
TRBV5-4,TRBJ2-3,CASSLGDLAASTDTQYF
TRBV7-9,TRBJ1-2,CASSSRQDPSYGYTF